Sequencing of this TCR beta chain was carried out in a study of blood T cell repertoires in COVID-19 (dated by TCRdb to the early 2020s). Background for the entire study: Collaborator samples came from the United States, Italy and Spain and covered acute and convalescent phases of COVID-19. Samples were obtained from the ongoing ImmuneRACE study (first 160 participants) and from 1,254 subjects provided by 6 global collaborators. HLA class I and class II types, where available, came from metadata supplied by the sample provider rather than from assay-based typing. The prospective study material was composed of cDNA or gDNA derived from T cells, B-cell-depleted T cells, or PBMCs. Sample metadata almost always included a de-identified subject ID, COVID-19 status, age in years and sex. Subjects who had been exposed to COVID-19, were actively infected with it, or had recovered from it provided the deeply sampled blood TCRbeta repertoires that made up the dataset. The repertoires were released in a freely available public database intended as a resource for research on the immune response to SARS-CoV-2. Broad study findings and their caveats: The quantity of clinical and demographic metadata differed by source and by participant and was supplied without curation.

TCRbeta CDR3 regions were amplified from genomic DNA using the immunoSEQ Assay, a bias-controlled multiplex PCR. The paper's processing steps were these. The number of nucleated cells in each sample was estimated by amplification of reference gene primers within the assay. Sequence reads were collapsed and filtered to measure the absolute abundance of every unique TCRbeta CDR3 rearrangement. Productive Simpson clonality was computed per sample as the square root of Simpson's diversity index over productive rearrangements. This is the immuneACCESS table as TCRdb keeps it, with only in-frame sequences that have V and J called. A part of the clones is gone; compared with another copy, unresolved V genes explain less than half, and the rest is unexplained. That table gives V, J and clone size, and the DNA gave D and trimming. Across this sample there are 270,000 or so clones, with roughly 88% seen only once. The top ten clones comprise about 3% of the sample.

The germline V gene (reference sequence) yields DFQATT for CDR1 and SNEGSKA for CDR2. Including the terminal cysteine and phenylalanine, the CDR3 comprises 9 residues. Here the CDR3 DNA is all that survives: 27 bases in frame from base 1. V loses 7 bases, J loses 11 bases, and the germline ends lie 6 bases apart. Each collaborating institution followed its own protocols to collect whole blood in K2EDTA tubes. For TCRbeta analysis, collaborators shipped samples as frozen whole blood, isolated PBMCs, or DNA extracted from either of those sample types. As to this clone: The clone's antigen remains unknown. Base qualities were left out, and no much larger clone turns up one base away.

This receptor was taken from a woman in her twenties or thirties with active or convalescent COVID-19. Sequencing was done on a sample of peripheral blood. The rearranged chain carries TRBV20-1 and TRBJ1-6; no D gene call is confident. CDR3 protein: CSGGTPLHF. The sequenced DNA is TGCAGTGGAGGTACACCCCTCCACTTT.